This T cell receptor (beta chain) was found in a study of monozygotic twins with cystic fibrosis. Clones were sequenced by immunoSEQ multiplex PCR, and TCRdb holds only the in-frame ones, with some missing. The sample lists about 35,000 clones, just over 65% occurring once. The V and J ends lost 1 base and 4 bases respectively, with 8 bases between them. The CDR3 spans 13 residues. The germline CDR1 and CDR2 sequences are SGHKS and YYEKEE (reference sequence). This receptor was taken from a girl aged 5-17 years with cystic fibrosis. The sequenced sample consisted of blood. V is TRBV5-5 and J is TRBJ1-2; D unclear. CDR3 nucleotides: TGTGCCAGCAGCTTGCGGTTACTCTATGGCTACACCTTC. Translating gives CASSLRLLYGYTF. Drawing the rest from reference TRBV5-5 and TRBJ1-2, the complete variable domain is DAGVTQSPTHLIKTRGQQVTLRCSPISGHKSVSWYQQVLGQGPQFIFQYYEKEERGRGNFPDRFSARQFPNYSSELNVNALLLGDSALYLCASSLRLLYGYTFGSGTRLTVV.